These 31 T cell receptor beta chains were sequenced from one sample in a study of T cells after yellow fever vaccination. One entry per CDR3 protein, called by TCRdb with MiXCR from the 5' RACE reads. The profile shows about 370,000 distinct CDR3 sequences, 11% of them singletons. The sequenced sample was PBMCs, obtained on the day of the first yellow fever vaccination. All receptors derive from a man aged 18 to 35 who received the YFV17D yellow fever vaccine.

This clonotype was detected ten times or more. The rearrangement joins TRBV3-1 to TRBJ2-3, with D hard to call. CDR3 length: 12 residues. Trimming took 6 bases from V and 3 from J, leaving 7 bases between them. The germline V gene encodes CDR1 LGHDT and CDR2 YNNKEL (reference sequence). The CDR3, as DNA: TGTGCCAGCAGTGCCTCAACAGATACGCAGTATTTT. This codes for CASSASTDTQYF.

A few counts support this clonotype. The genes are TRBV2 and TRBJ2-2, with TRBD2 as a possible D gene (6 bases). The CDR3 is made up of 12 amino acids. V shed 8 bases and J shed 4 bases, with 8 bases lying between them. Germline CDR1 reads SNHLY; CDR2 reads FYNNEI. CDR3 nucleotide sequence: TGTGCCAGCCGGGGAGGCACCGGGGAGCTGTTTTTT. Translated, it gives CASRGGTGELFF.

The chain combines TRBV7-9 with TRBJ1-2, with 9 positions matching TRBD1. V trimming: 1 base; J trimming: 12 bases; junction bases outside the gene matches: 3. The CDR3 spans 12 residues. CDR1 is SEHNR, CDR2 FQNEAQ, per germline (reference sequence). CDR3 bases: TGTGCCAGCAGCTTAGAGGGACAGGGCAACACCTTC. Amino acids: CASSLEGQGNTF.

This clonotype was seen only a few times. This rearrangement joins TRBV25-1 to TRBJ2-7; a possible D gene is TRBD1 (6 bases). Germline V gene sequence: CDR1 MGHDK, CDR2 SYGVNS. The CDR3 spans 15 residues. Trimming removed 2 bases at V and 2 bases at J, with 13 bases between. The CDR3 here is CASSERPGHTYEQYF. The CDR3 DNA is TGTGCCAGCAGTGAACGACCGGGACATACCTACGAGCAGTACTTC.

The chain combines TRBV5-1 with TRBJ2-3, with no clear D. Between the trimmed V and J ends, which lost 2 bases and 2 bases, there was a span of 6 bases. The CDR3 covers 13 residues. CDR1 is SGHRS and CDR2 is YFSETQ in the germline V gene. CDR3 region: CASSFKNTDTQYF. Written as DNA, the CDR3 is TGCGCCAGCAGCTTTAAAAACACAGATACGCAGTATTTT.

V usage is TRBV7-3 and J usage is TRBJ2-5; 11 bases match TRBD2. The CDR3 runs to 16 residues. Looked up from germline, CDR1 is SGHTA and CDR2 is FQGTGA. The V and J ends lost 6 bases and 7 bases, in that order; junction bases with no gene match: 13. The CDR3 nucleotides are TGTGCCAGCAGGCCCGATAGCGGGGGGGCAGCGGCGACCCAGTACTTC. It specifies CASRPDSGGAAATQYF.

The chain recombines TRBV9 with TRBJ2-7, with 13 bases identical to TRBD2. This CDR3 region has 18 residues. V shed 4 bases, J shed 2 bases, and the junction held 12 bases outside the gene matches. CDR1 and CDR2 from the germline V gene are SGDLS and YYNGEE. The CDR3 here is CASSPGLAGLIGAYEQYV. In DNA form, the CDR3 reads TGTGCCAGCAGCCCGGGACTAGCGGGGCTAATTGGGGCCTACGAGCAGTACGTC.

The sample holds a few counts of this clonotype. This chain uses TRBV24-1 with TRBJ2-1; D unresolved. Germline values: CDR1 KGHDR, CDR2 SFDVKD. The CDR3 covers 13 residues. The V and J ends lost 4 bases and 6 bases respectively, with 9 bases between them. In nucleotides, the CDR3 is TGTGCCACCAGTGACCCCCATAGCAATGAGCAGTTCTTC. This sequence encodes CATSDPHSNEQFF.

This clonotype has only a few counts. The chain is built from TRBV5-6 and TRBJ2-5, with D possibly being TRBD2 (6 bases). Trimming stripped 4 bases from V and 5 bases from J, with 12 bases between. Germline lookup yields CDR1 SGHDT and CDR2 YYEEEE. There are 13 residues in the CDR3. For the CDR3, the DNA is TGTGCCAGCAGCCATTTAGCGGTCGAGACCCAGTACTTC. Encoded protein: CASSHLAVETQYF.

This clonotype was seen a few times. This chain links TRBV2 with TRBJ2-1, with TRBD2 matching over 10 bases. Germline values: CDR1 SNHLY, CDR2 FYNNEI. Unmatched junction bases numbered 5, after V lost 5 bases and J lost 7 bases. The CDR3 length is 14 residues. CDR3 nucleotide sequence: TGTGCCAGCAGTTCTAGCGGGGGCGGGAATGAGCAGTTCTTC. Its translation: CASSSSGGGNEQFF.

This clonotype has only a few counts. The V gene is TRBV20-1, the J gene TRBJ2-5; 9 bases map to TRBD2. Germline CDR1 is DFQATT and CDR2 is SNEGSKA (reference sequence). Losses at the gene ends were 5 bases for V and 1 base for J; bases not matched to a gene: 11. This CDR3 region has 16 residues. CDR3 protein: CSAFSFSGGLQETQYF. The CDR3 DNA follows: TGCAGTGCTTTTTCATTTAGCGGGGGCCTCCAAGAGACCCAGTACTTC.

The chain employs TRBV2 and TRBJ2-7; D perhaps matches TRBD2 (5 bases). V lost 3 bases and J 0 bases, leaving 18 bases between the germline ends. Germline CDR1 reads SNHLY; CDR2 reads FYNNEI. This CDR3 is built from 17 residues. As DNA, the CDR3 is TGTGCCAGCAGTGACTACTTCAGGACGGGAATCTCCTACGAGCAGTACTTC. Encoded protein: CASSDYFRTGISYEQYF.

This clonotype showed up just a few times. J is TRBJ1-5 and V is TRBV5-1; D call uncertain. CDR1 is SGHRS, CDR2 YFSETQ, per germline. V lost 2 bases and J lost 7, with 13 bases in between. The CDR3 is 14 amino acids. CDR3 nucleotide sequence: TGCGCCAGCAGCTTTTCGGGGAAGGGACAGCCCCAGCATTTT. Translation gives CASSFSGKGQPQHF.

The chain recombines TRBV7-8 with TRBJ2-5; the D is unclear. Germline values: CDR1 SGHVS, CDR2 FQNEAQ. The CDR3 is 11 residues long. V was trimmed by 5 bases and J by 4 bases, leaving 5 bases between them. CDR3 amino acids: CASSTVETQYF. CDR3 nucleotide sequence: TGTGCCAGCAGCACGGTAGAGACCCAGTACTTC.

In this sample, this clonotype turned up many times. The chain is built from TRBV5-1 and TRBJ2-1; 14 nucleotides align to TRBD2. V gave up 0 bases and J gave up 4 bases; unmatched junction bases: 12. CDR3 length: 20 amino acids. From germline, CDR1 is SGHRS and CDR2 YFSETQ. The CDR3 sequence: CASSLASGTSGGRSYNEQFF. The CDR3, as DNA: TGCGCCAGCAGCTTGGCCTCCGGGACTAGCGGGGGTCGTAGTTACAATGAGCAGTTCTTC. Full variable domain (remainder filled in from reference TRBV5-1 and TRBJ2-1): KAGVTQTPRYLIKTRGQQVTLSCSPISGHRSVSWYQQTPGQGLQFLFEYFSETQRNKGNFPGRFSGRQFSNSRSEMNVSTLELGDSALYLCASSLASGTSGGRSYNEQFFGPGTRLTVL.

This clonotype was seen only a few times. The chain couples TRBV2 to TRBJ2-4; tentatively, D is TRBD1 or TRBD2 (6 bases each). Trimming removed 4 bases at V and 8 bases at J, with 12 bases between. The CDR3 length is 13 residues. Germline lookup yields CDR1 SNHLY and CDR2 FYNNEI. CDR3 loop: CASSVAGEDIQYF. The DNA of the CDR3 is TGTGCCAGCAGTGTGGCAGGGGAGGACATTCAGTACTTC.

V and J are TRBV20-1 and TRBJ2-7; D call uncertain. The germline V gene encodes CDR1 DFQATT and CDR2 SNEGSKA (reference sequence). The CDR3 has 13 residues. V was shortened by 1 base and J by 5 bases, with 12 bases between the two germline ends. This CDR3 is CSARGPLGNEQYV. CDR3 sequence (DNA): TGCAGTGCTAGAGGACCACTGGGTAACGAGCAGTACGTC.

This clonotype occurred a few times. This rearrangement joins TRBV5-1 to TRBJ2-7, with unresolved D. The CDR3 spans 14 residues. From germline, CDR1 is SGHRS and CDR2 YFSETQ. V was pared by 6 bases and J by 2 bases, with 15 bases between. The CDR3 nucleotides read TGCGCCAGCACCTTCGCAGGCTCAGCCTACGAGCAGTACTTC. Translation gives CASTFAGSAYEQYF.

The rearrangement links TRBV7-8 to TRBJ2-1, with a tentative D call TRBD2 (6 bases). CDR3 length: 15 residues. Per germline, CDR1 SGHVS and CDR2 FQNEAQ. Between the trimmed V and J ends, which lost 5 bases and 0 bases, there was a span of 11 bases. The CDR3 region has the DNA TGTGCCAGCAGCCCCTGGGGAGGCTCCTACAATGAGCAGTTCTTC. It yields the protein CASSPWGGSYNEQFF.

This clonotype was seen a handful of times. The chain employs TRBV11-1 and TRBJ1-1; D might be TRBD1 (6 bases). V lost 6 bases to trimming and J lost 7 bases, with 18 bases between them. Per germline, CDR1 SGHAT and CDR2 FQDESV (reference sequence). The CDR3 contains 14 residues. DNA of the CDR3: TGTGCCAGCAGTCCGCGACAGGTACACGTTGAAGCTTTCTTT. This translates into CASSPRQVHVEAFF.

This clonotype was seen a handful of times. This chain joins TRBV29-1 and TRBJ2-3; D is uncertain. This CDR3 has 12 amino acids. Germline values: CDR1 SQVTM, CDR2 ANQGSEA. Trimming took 3 bases from V and 5 from J, leaving 9 bases between them. The CDR3 coding sequence is TGCAGCGTTGATTCTTCTGGAGATACGCAGTATTTT. Its translation is CSVDSSGDTQYF.

The chain couples TRBV2 to TRBJ1-1; 7 nucleotides agree with TRBD1. CDR1 SNHLY and CDR2 FYNNEI come from the germline V gene. The CDR3 covers 14 residues. Losses at the gene ends were 2 bases for V and 2 bases for J; bases not matched to a gene: 2. The CDR3 is CASSEQGVNTEAFF. In DNA, the CDR3 is TGTGCCAGCAGTGAACAGGGGGTAAACACTGAAGCTTTCTTT.

This chain connects TRBV29-1 to TRBJ1-2; the D gene is possibly TRBD1 (6 bases). The CDR3 extends over 13 amino acids. The germline gives CDR1 SQVTM, CDR2 ANQGSEA. V lost 7 bases and J 7 bases, leaving 19 bases between the germline ends. The CDR3 sequence: CSAKLSGAGGYTF. The DNA for the CDR3 is TGCAGCGCGAAACTCTCAGGGGCTGGTGGCTACACCTTC.

This clonotype showed up just a few times. The V and J genes are TRBV10-3 and TRBJ2-5, with 10 positions matching TRBD2. The CDR3 spans 15 residues. The germline V gene has CDR1 ENHRY and CDR2 SYGVKD. V gave up 6 bases and J gave up 12 bases; unmatched junction bases: 16. This chain's CDR3 is CAIRGDSGTSDIEYF. The CDR3 region has the DNA TGTGCCATCAGGGGCGACTCCGGGACTAGCGACATTGAGTACTTC.

This chain uses TRBV12-3 or TRBV12-4 with TRBJ1-2; D is unresolved. CDR3 length: 15 residues. The V end lost 3 bases, the J end lost 0 bases, and 11 bases lay between the germline ends. Written as DNA, the CDR3 is TGTGCCAGCAGTTTCGGGTGGGGAGCTAACTATGGCTACACCTTC. Translation: CASSFGWGANYGYTF.

The sample holds a few counts of this clonotype. This chain uses TRBV14 with TRBJ2-2; no clear D. The CDR3 totals 14 residues. Deletions cut 3 bases from V and 1 base from J, with 6 bases between. Germline V CDR1 and CDR2: SGHDN, FVKESK. This CDR3 reads CASSQIGNTGELFF. CDR3 bases: TGTGCCAGCAGCCAGATAGGGAACACCGGGGAGCTGTTTTTT.

The chain couples TRBV6-1 to TRBJ2-2; 9 positions match TRBD1. Germline V gene lookup returns CDR1 MNHNS and CDR2 SASEGT. V trimming: 6 bases; J trimming: 5 bases; junction bases outside the gene matches: 13. This CDR3 is built from 17 residues. In DNA form, the CDR3 reads TGTGCCAGCAGGTCCGGGACAGGGATTGGATGGACCGGGGAGCTGTTTTTT. It yields the protein CASRSGTGIGWTGELFF.

This chain uses TRBV4-1 with TRBJ2-5; maybe TRBD1 (5 bases). The V end lost 0 bases, the J end lost 4 bases, and 12 bases lay between the germline ends. CDR3 length: 15 amino acids. Per the germline V gene, CDR1 is MGHRA and CDR2 is YSYEKL. DNA for the CDR3: TGCGCCAGCAGCCAAGATCCGAGTCAGGGAGAGACCCAGTACTTC. It specifies CASSQDPSQGETQYF.

The CDR3 protein is CASSTSGGRGLSNTGELFF. CDR3 coding DNA: TGTGCCAGTAGTACATCCGGGGGAAGGGGGCTTTCCAACACCGGGGAGCTGTTTTTT. The gene calls are TRBV19 and TRBJ2-2; tentatively, D is TRBD1 (7 bases). CDR3 length equals 19 residues. V was shortened by 4 bases and J by 2 bases, with 23 bases between the two germline ends. Germline V gene data show CDR1 as LNHDA and CDR2 as SQIVND (reference sequence).

V gene TRBV19 combines with J gene TRBJ2-3; a weak D match, TRBD2 (6 bases). CDR3 size: 14 residues. V was clipped by 10 bases and J by 0 bases, with 14 bases between them. Germline V gene lookup returns CDR1 LNHDA and CDR2 SQIVND (reference sequence). CDR3 residues: CATRGLSSTDTQYF. The CDR3 bases are TGTGCCACACGGGGACTTTCTAGCACAGATACGCAGTATTTT.

The chain is built from TRBV6-1 and TRBJ1-2; TRBD1 is a possible D gene (5 bases). Germline V gives CDR1 MNHNS, CDR2 SASEGT. The length of the CDR3 is 17 residues. With 6 bases removed from V and 4 bases from J, the gap between germline ends came to 24 bases. The CDR3 nucleotides are TGTGCCAGCAGACCCAGGGCCCTTACGGGGTCGGGCTATGGCTACACCTTC. It translates to CASRPRALTGSGYGYTF.